These T cell receptor beta chains were read from a single sample in a study of T cell responses to AZD1222 COVID-19 vaccine. Measured with immunoSEQ multiplex PCR; TCRdb has only the in-frame clones, and not every one. The repertoire holds about 130,000 clones, with 94% as singletons. Sequenced here: peripheral blood, sampled on day 0 of AZD1222 vaccination. These receptors all stem from an adult in good health. CDR3s include the opening cysteine and the closing phenylalanine or tryptophan. The order of the fields is clone size, D gene, J gene, V gene, CDR3 DNA, CDR3 protein. A D gene is named only where the DNA matches it firmly. Not all rows give a size; the values are once, few, many and, for expanded clones, a class.

NA	TRBD1	TRBJ2-1	TRBV7-3	TGTGCCAGCAGCTCCGGGACAGGAGCCTACAATGAGCAGTTCTTC	CASSSGTGAYNEQFF
NA	TRBD1	TRBJ1-1	TRBV30	TGTGCCTGGAGTGGGGAAAGTGGTCAGGGGGCAATTCAACCCTCCTACACTGAAGCTTTCTTT	CAWSGESGQGAIQPSYTEAFF
NA	TRBD1	TRBJ1-1	TRBV6-5	TGTGCCAGCGGGACAGGGGGACTAGGTCAGGGGGCTTTCTTT	CASGTGGLGQGAFF
NA	NA	TRBJ1-4	TRBV25-1	TGTGCCAGCAGTGAATTGGGTGCAACTAATGAAAAACTGTTTTTT	CASSELGATNEKLFF
NA	NA	TRBJ2-1	TRBV30	TGTGCCTGTCGGGCTAGCGACTCTGAGCAGTTCTTC	CACRASDSEQFF
NA	NA	TRBJ2-2	TRBV7-6	TGTGCCAGCAGCCCGAGGGACCCTTCCACCGGGGAGCTGTTTTTT	CASSPRDPSTGELFF
NA	TRBD2	TRBJ2-5	TRBV28	TGTGCCAGCACCCGGGATACTAGCGGGAGAGGGGGGAGAGTGACCCAGTACTTC	CASTRDTSGRGGRVTQYF
NA	NA	TRBJ1-5	TRBV6-5	TGTGCCAGCAGTTACTCGACGGGAAATCAGCCCCAGCATTTT	CASSYSTGNQPQHF
NA	NA	TRBJ2-3	TRBV28	TGTGCCAGCACCTCCCGGTGGGGTAACCCCACAGATACGCAGTATTTT	CASTSRWGNPTDTQYF
NA	NA	TRBJ2-3	TRBV11-2	TGTGCCAGCAGCTTCCGGGGGAGGGGGCATACAGATACGCAGTATTTT	CASSFRGRGHTDTQYF
NA	NA	TRBJ1-6	TRBV7-2	TGTGCCAGCAGCTTAACGACGGATAATTCACCCCTCCACTTT	CASSLTTDNSPLHF
NA	TRBD2	TRBJ2-3	TRBV7-3	TGTGCCAGCAGCCCAAGGTCCGTTGGGAAGGGAGCGGGAGACACAGATACGCAGTATTTT	CASSPRSVGKGAGDTDTQYF
NA	NA	TRBJ2-4	TRBV7-2	TGTGCCAGCAGCCAAACCGGGACTCGAGCCAAAAACATTCAGTACTTC	CASSQTGTRAKNIQYF
NA	TRBD1	TRBJ1-1	TRBV2	TGTGCCAGCAGTGGGACAGGCTACACTGAAGCTTTCTTT	CASSGTGYTEAFF
NA	TRBD1	TRBJ2-7	TRBV4-1	TGCGCCAGCAGCCAGGACAGGGGGATTTCCTACGAGCAGTACTTC	CASSQDRGISYEQYF
NA	NA	TRBJ2-1	TRBV19	TGTGCCAGTAGCTCGTCGCGGACTGTAGTTTATGAGCAGTTCTTC	CASSSSRTVVYEQFF
NA	NA	TRBJ2-5	TRBV6-5	TGTGCCAGCAGTTACTCGGGTCCCCCAGAGACCCAGTACTTC	CASSYSGPPETQYF
NA	TRBD1	TRBJ1-5	TRBV7-9	TGTGCCAGCAGCGGACAGGGGGCTGTTGGCAATCAGCCCCAGCATTTT	CASSGQGAVGNQPQHF
NA	NA	TRBJ2-7	TRBV11-2	TGTGCCAGCAGCTTAACGGGGAACGAGCAGTACTTC	CASSLTGNEQYF
once	TRBD1	TRBJ1-4	TRBV6-5	TGTGCCAGCAGAGAGACAGGGGCGATTAATGAAAAACTGTTTTTT	CASRETGAINEKLFF
NA	TRBD2	TRBJ2-7	TRBV6-2/TRBV6-3	TGTGCCAGCAGTTTGCTAGCGGGCGAGCAGTACTTC	CASSLLAGEQYF
NA	NA	TRBJ1-1	TRBV6-5	TGTGCCAGCAGTTACCCACGGCTGAACACTGAAGCTTTCTTT	CASSYPRLNTEAFF
NA	NA	TRBJ1-1	TRBV19	TGTGCCAGTAGTATAGATCTACAGATTATGAACACTGAAGCTTTCTTT	CASSIDLQIMNTEAFF
NA	NA	TRBJ1-5	TRBV7-2	TGTGCCAGCAGCTTTCAGTACAATCAGCCCCAGCATTTT	CASSFQYNQPQHF
NA	NA	TRBJ2-7	TRBV20-1	TGCAGTGCTCGCCAGGGGTACGAGCAGTACTTC	CSARQGYEQYF
NA	NA	TRBJ1-6	TRBV10-1	TGCGCCAGCAGTTCTAAACAGGGATGGAGCTCCTATAATTCACCCCTCCACTTT	CASSSKQGWSSYNSPLHF
NA	NA	TRBJ1-2	TRBV28	TGTGCCACCGGGGACGGCCCCTATGGCTACACCTTC	CATGDGPYGYTF
NA	NA	TRBJ1-2	TRBV18	TGTGCCAGCTCACCACCTAACTATGGCTACACCTTC	CASSPPNYGYTF
NA	TRBD1	TRBJ1-1	TRBV6-5	TGTGCCAGCAGGATACGGGACAGGGAGGTCTCTGAAGCTTTCTTT	CASRIRDREVSEAFF
NA	NA	TRBJ2-7	TRBV29-1	TGCAGCGTTGAAGATACGCTTGGCTACGAGCAGTACTTC	CSVEDTLGYEQYF
NA	NA	TRBJ1-2	TRBV4-2	TGTGCCAGCAGCCAAGATGGTGGAGTCCCTATGTTTGGCTACACCTTC	CASSQDGGVPMFGYTF
NA	NA	TRBJ1-4	TRBV27	TGTGCCAGCAGTTCGGGGCGGGGTGGTGAAAAACTGTTTTTT	CASSSGRGGEKLFF
NA	NA	TRBJ1-4	TRBV5-1	TGCGCCAGCAGCTTTCGAGGCCCCGTCGCTAATGAAAAACTGTTTTTT	CASSFRGPVANEKLFF
NA	TRBD2	TRBJ2-3	TRBV7-2	TGTGCCAGCAGTAAGACTAGCGGGGGTGGGGATACGCAGTATTTT	CASSKTSGGGDTQYF
NA	NA	TRBJ2-1	TRBV19	TGTGCCAGTAGTGACATCTCCGACTCCTACAATGAGCAGTTCTTC	CASSDISDSYNEQFF
NA	TRBD1	TRBJ2-4	TRBV19	TGTGCCAGTAGTAACGAGGCAGGGGGCGCCAAAAACATTCAGTACTTC	CASSNEAGGAKNIQYF
NA	NA	TRBJ1-5	TRBV9	TGTGCCAGCAGCGTAGAAGGAGGAAATCAGCCCCAGCATTTT	CASSVEGGNQPQHF
NA	TRBD2	TRBJ2-7	TRBV27	TGTGCCAGCAGTCCCTGGACTAGAGAGGACGAGCAGTACTTC	CASSPWTREDEQYF
NA	NA	TRBJ1-2	TRBV6-2/TRBV6-3	TGTGCCAGCAGCAACCTCCTTGGCGGCCTCTATGGCTACACCTTC	CASSNLLGGLYGYTF
NA	TRBD2	TRBJ2-5	TRBV13	TGTGCCAGCAGCTTAGGCCATAGCGGGAGGACCCAGTACTTC	CASSLGHSGRTQYF
NA	NA	TRBJ2-7	TRBV15	TGTGCCACCAGCCTTACAGGGTCCAGCTCCTACGAGCAGTACTTC	CATSLTGSSSYEQYF